The rows below give T cell receptor beta chains drawn from one sample of a study of T-cell memory formation after mild COVID-19. MiXCR was run by TCRdb on the 5' RACE reads, yielding one entry per CDR3 protein. The data hold 350,000 or so distinct CDR3 sequences, with around 21% observed a single time. The sequenced material came from PBMCs or a T cell subset sorted from them (not recorded which). The origin of the receptors is an adult woman who had mild COVID-19 (a few samples of this study predate the infection). Cell type and time point are not known. Both conserved end residues are part of each CDR3. Each record gives: V gene, clone size, D gene, J gene, CDR3 DNA, CDR3 protein. The D gene is left open where the match is weak. Some rows have no size entry. The others give once, few or many, or a class for an expanded clone.

TRBV7-8	-	-	TRBJ1-4	TGTGCCAGCAGCTATCAGGTGACCCGACCTCTCCTTATGGGAACTAATGAAAAACTGTTTTTT	CASSYQVTRPLLMGTNEKLFF
TRBV7-8	-	-	TRBJ1-1	TGTGCCAGCAGGGGGGGGTCCGCGAACACTGAAGCTTTCTTT	CASRGGSANTEAFF
TRBV5-1	-	-	TRBJ1-3	TGCGCCAGCAGCTTGGAGGGATTCTCTGGAAACACCATATATTTT	CASSLEGFSGNTIYF
TRBV7-7	-	TRBD1	TRBJ1-1	TGTGCTAGCAGCTCCTTACCTACGGGACAGGGGGCGAACACTGGAGCTTTCTTT	CASSSLPTGQGANTGAFF
TRBV5-5	few	-	TRBJ1-6	TGTGCCAGCAGCTTGGATCGCCACCGGGACATCTTCACAAATAATTCACCCCTCCACTTT	CASSLDRHRDIFTNNSPLHF
TRBV9	few	TRBD1	TRBJ2-6	TGTGCCAGCAGCGTTAGACAGGGTTCAGGGGCCAACGTCCTGACTTTC	CASSVRQGSGANVLTF
TRBV4-3	few	-	TRBJ2-7	TGCGCCAGCAGCCAAGCGGCCCACTCCTACGAGCAGTACTTC	CASSQAAHSYEQYF
TRBV20-1	-	TRBD1	TRBJ1-2	TGCAGTGCCAGTCCCGGGACAGGGACCTATGGCTACACCTTC	CSASPGTGTYGYTF
TRBV25-1	-	-	TRBJ1-1	TGTGCCAGCAGTGAATTAGGGGATAGAGAAGCTTTCTTT	CASSELGDREAFF
TRBV7-9	-	TRBD1	TRBJ1-4	TGTGCCAGCAGCTTACTCCAGGGGGATGAAAAACTGTTTTTT	CASSLLQGDEKLFF
TRBV5-4	-	TRBD1	TRBJ2-1	TGTGCCAGCAGCTTGGTCCAGGGGGTAGGTGAGCAGTTCTTC	CASSLVQGVGEQFF
TRBV27	few	TRBD1	TRBJ1-5	TGTGCCAGCAGGGCCGGGACAGGAAGCAATCAGCCCCAGCATTTT	CASRAGTGSNQPQHF
TRBV3-1	-	TRBD2	TRBJ2-2	TGTGCCAGCAGCCAAGTTCTAGTAGGTGGACTAGTTAGCACCGGGGAGCTGTTTTTT	CASSQVLVGGLVSTGELFF
TRBV2	-	-	TRBJ2-1	TGTGCCAGCAGTGAATTAGGGCCCTCCAAGCAGTTCTTC	CASSELGPSKQFF
TRBV7-8	few	TRBD2	TRBJ2-1	TGTGCCAGCAATGGGCGGGGGGCCTCCTACATTTCACCCAATGAGCAGTTCTTC	CASNGRGASYISPNEQFF
TRBV7-9	few	-	TRBJ2-3	TGTGCCAGCAGCTTATCTGATGATACGCAGTATTTT	CASSLSDDTQYF
TRBV28	-	TRBD1	TRBJ2-7	TGTGCCAGCAGTGGCGGGACAGGGGGCGGAGAAAGCGAGCAGTACTTC	CASSGGTGGGESEQYF
TRBV6-5	few	TRBD2	TRBJ2-1	TGTGCCAGCAGCGGCGGTTCGGTAGCGGGCAATGAGCAGTTCTTC	CASSGGSVAGNEQFF
TRBV9	-	-	TRBJ2-1	TGTGCCAGCACTGAAGGACTCTCGTCGCACAATGAGCAGTTCTTC	CASTEGLSSHNEQFF
TRBV15	-	-	TRBJ2-7	TGTGCCACCAGCTGGGGCCTCTCCTACGAGCAGTACTTC	CATSWGLSYEQYF
TRBV12-3/TRBV12-4	once	-	TRBJ2-4	TGTGCCAGCAGTTCCACCTTTGGGGGAGACATTCAGTACTTC	CASSSTFGGDIQYF
TRBV18	few	TRBD1	TRBJ2-7	TGTGCCAGCTCACTCATGACAGGGGACTACGAGCAGTACTTC	CASSLMTGDYEQYF
TRBV7-6	few	-	TRBJ2-1	TGTGCCAGCAGCTTAAGTACTAGTCTAGAGCAGTTCTTC	CASSLSTSLEQFF
TRBV9	few	-	TRBJ2-5	TGTGCCAGCAGCGGCGACTACCGTTTCCAAGAGACCCAGTACTTC	CASSGDYRFQETQYF
TRBV20-1	few	TRBD2	TRBJ2-3	TGCAGTGCTACTAGCGGGAGCGGGATGGATACGCAGTATTTT	CSATSGSGMDTQYF
TRBV29-1	-	-	TRBJ1-2	TGCAGCGCCGGGGCGAAGTTAACTAACTATGGCTACACCTTC	CSAGAKLTNYGYTF
TRBV6-2/TRBV6-3	-	-	TRBJ2-3	TGTGCCAGCAGTTACGCGGGTAGCACAGATACGCAGTATTTT	CASSYAGSTDTQYF
TRBV12-3/TRBV12-4	-	-	TRBJ1-6	TGTGCCAGCAGTTTCGGGGGGAATGATTCACCCCTCCACTTT	CASSFGGNDSPLHF
TRBV9	-	TRBD1	TRBJ2-5	TGTGCCAGCAGCGTAGTGGTAGGGACAGGCCAAGAGACCCAGTACTTC	CASSVVVGTGQETQYF
TRBV4-3	-	TRBD1	TRBJ1-1	TGCGCCAGCAGCCTCGCGGACAGGGATGAAACTGAAGCTTTCTTT	CASSLADRDETEAFF
TRBV20-1	-	TRBD1	TRBJ2-2	TGCAGTGCTAGGTTAGAACAGGGGTTGAACACCGGGGAGCTGTTTTTT	CSARLEQGLNTGELFF
TRBV12-3/TRBV12-4	-	-	TRBJ2-3	TGTGCCAGCACCCCGCGGGTCACAGATACGCAGTATTTT	CASTPRVTDTQYF
TRBV24-1	many	-	TRBJ1-2	TGTGCCACCAGTGATATGGGTGGCTACACCTTC	CATSDMGGYTF
TRBV5-1	many	-	TRBJ1-1	TGCGCCAGCAGCTTGGATAGGATGAACACTGAAGCTTTCTTT	CASSLDRMNTEAFF
TRBV12-3/TRBV12-4	many	TRBD1	TRBJ1-2	TGTGCCAGCAGTGGGACAGGGGCCAACTATGGCTACACCTTC	CASSGTGANYGYTF
TRBV6-5	-	-	TRBJ1-2	TGTGCCAGCAGTTACCGGATGGGGGACTCTAACTATGGCTACACCTTC	CASSYRMGDSNYGYTF
TRBV11-3	few	-	TRBJ2-2	TGTGCCAGCAGCTTAGCAGGGCTTAAAACCGGGGAGCTGTTTTTT	CASSLAGLKTGELFF
TRBV20-1	-	-	TRBJ1-4	TGCAGTGCTAGAGGAACTGCCCCGGACAGAAATGAAAAACTGTTTTTT	CSARGTAPDRNEKLFF
TRBV29-1	-	-	TRBJ1-5	TGCAGCGTTGAAGATCGGGGGATCTGGCATTTT	CSVEDRGIWHF
TRBV7-6	few	-	TRBJ2-7	TGTGCCAGCAGCTCGGCGAGCTCCTACGAGCAGTACTTC	CASSSASSYEQYF
TRBV27	few	TRBD2	TRBJ2-1	TGTGCCAGCAGTTTATTGTGGCGGGAGGGCTTCAATGAGCAGTTCTTC	CASSLLWREGFNEQFF
TRBV7-9	-	-	TRBJ2-4	TGTGCCAGCAGCCCGCTAGATTCGGGGCCCAAAGCCAAAAACATTCAGTACTTC	CASSPLDSGPKAKNIQYF
TRBV5-1	-	TRBD2	TRBJ2-3	TGCGCCAGCAGCACCGGACTAGCGGGATGCACAGATACGCAGTATTTT	CASSTGLAGCTDTQYF
TRBV6-1	few	-	TRBJ1-1	TGTGCCAGCAGTACAGCGGGGGTCACTGAAGCTTTCTTT	CASSTAGVTEAFF
TRBV25-1	-	-	TRBJ1-1	TGTGCCAGCAGTGAATTTGCGGCCTCGAACACTGAAGCTTTCTTT	CASSEFAASNTEAFF
TRBV12-3/TRBV12-4	-	-	TRBJ2-7	TGTGCCAGCAGTTACAGGGTGGACGAGCAGTACTTC	CASSYRVDEQYF
TRBV7-9	-	TRBD1	TRBJ2-7	TGTGCCAGCAGCTCTTTCGGGACAGGCTCCTACGAGCAGTACTTC	CASSSFGTGSYEQYF
TRBV27	few	-	TRBJ2-2	TGTGCCAGCAGAGGGTGGAGTGCGAACACCGGGGAGCTGTTTTTT	CASRGWSANTGELFF
TRBV7-6	-	TRBD1	TRBJ2-3	TGTGCCAGCAGCCCGTGGACAGGGACAACCGCAGATACGCAGTATTTT	CASSPWTGTTADTQYF
TRBV3-1	few	-	TRBJ1-1	TGTGCCAGCAGCGTACAGGGATGGGAGGCTGAAGCTTTCTTT	CASSVQGWEAEAFF
TRBV6-1	few	-	TRBJ1-1	TGTGCCAGCAGTGGTCCCCGGGGGGGCTGGGAGGACACTGAAGCTTTCTTT	CASSGPRGGWEDTEAFF